What follows are 30 T cell receptor beta chains derived from one specimen sequenced in a study of metastatic and nonmetastatic thyroid tumors. TCRdb reassembled clones from the PCR reads with MiXCR. The sample records more than 20,000 clones, around 21% being singletons. The entire patient cohort was treatment-naive prior to thyroid surgery. Sequencing input: blood. These receptors all come from a female donor with papillary thyroid cancer or a benign thyroid nodule (not recorded which). Some clones in this sample may be carry-over from other donors' samples.

By its share, this clone is medium-sized. This sequence joins TRBV12-3 or TRBV12-4 and TRBJ2-7; D is undetermined. This CDR3 is 14 amino acids long. V shed 3 bases and J shed 0 bases, with 9 bases lying between them. CDR3 DNA: TGTGCCAGCAGTTTTGGACGGTTCTCCTACGAGCAGTACTTC. Protein: CASSFGRFSYEQYF.

V and J are TRBV20-1 and TRBJ2-1; TRBD2 might be the D (6 bases). Germline V gene sequence: CDR1 DFQATT, CDR2 SNEGSKA (reference sequence). CDR3 length: 11 residues. Trimming took off 3 bases at V and 10 bases at J, with 10 bases between the two ends. The CDR3 region has the DNA TGCAGTGCTAGTGGGGGGTGGGAGCAGTTCTTC. It is translated as CSASGGWEQFF.

This clone was counted between two and nine times. V is TRBV12-3 or TRBV12-4 and J is TRBJ2-5; D possibly corresponds to TRBD2 (7 bases). V lost 8 bases and J lost 4, with 11 bases in between. CDR3 length: 12 residues. This chain's CDR3 is CASRGGGETQYF. The DNA for the CDR3 is TGTGCCAGCCGGGGAGGGGGAGAGACCCAGTACTTC.

This clone was counted between two and nine times. The gene calls are TRBV20-1 and TRBJ2-5, with TRBD2 matching 7 bases. V shed 7 bases, J shed 3 bases, and the junction held 8 bases outside the gene matches. This CDR3 is 13 amino acids long. Germline V gene sequence: CDR1 DFQATT, CDR2 SNEGSKA (reference sequence). CDR3 coding DNA: TGCAGTGTCACGGGAGGACACAAAGAGACCCAGTACTTC. Its protein is CSVTGGHKETQYF.

This clone was observed many times. V usage is TRBV9 and J usage is TRBJ1-2; D is ambiguous. Germline assignment: CDR1 SGDLS and CDR2 YYNGEE. CDR3 size: 11 residues. Trimming stripped 3 bases from V and 6 bases from J, with 6 bases between. CDR3 nucleotide sequence: TGTGCCAGCAGCGCGCCAGATGGCTACACCTTC. Translated, it gives CASSAPDGYTF.

This clone was found many times. The rearrangement joins TRBV5-1 to TRBJ1-1; D gene ambiguous. The CDR3 length is 14 residues. V was pared by 0 bases and J by 7 bases, with 13 bases between. Germline loops: CDR1 SGHRS, CDR2 YFSETQ. CDR3 residues: CASSLAVRHSEAFF. The CDR3 DNA follows: TGCGCCAGCAGCTTGGCCGTGAGGCACAGTGAAGCTTTCTTT. Based on the CDR3 plus reference TRBV5-1 and TRBJ1-1, the full variable domain is KAGVTQTPRYLIKTRGQQVTLSCSPISGHRSVSWYQQTPGQGLQFLFEYFSETQRNKGNFPGRFSGRQFSNSRSEMNVSTLELGDSALYLCASSLAVRHSEAFFGQGTRLTVV.

This clone was counted ten times or more. The chain has TRBV5-4 and TRBJ2-1; 9 bases align to TRBD1. CDR1 SGHNT and CDR2 YYREEE come from the germline V gene (reference sequence). Trimming removed 2 bases from V and 9 bases from J; junction bases left unmatched: 9. The CDR3 runs to 15 residues. The CDR3: CASSFRTGGLGEQFF. CDR3 DNA: TGTGCCAGCAGCTTCCGAACAGGGGGCCTTGGTGAGCAGTTCTTC.

This clone showed up many times. The rearrangement links TRBV7-9 to TRBJ1-5, with a weak D call TRBD1 (5 bases). CDR1 SEHNR and CDR2 FQNEAQ come from the germline V gene (reference sequence). V was shortened by 3 bases and J by 5 bases, with 8 bases between the two germline ends. The CDR3 spans 13 residues. For the CDR3, the DNA is TGTGCCAGCAGCTTGGGAGGGGATCAGCCCCAGCATTTT. This codes for CASSLGGDQPQHF.

The chain recombines TRBV6-2 or TRBV6-3 with TRBJ1-5; D uncertain. Germline CDR1 is MNHEY and CDR2 is SVGEGT. Between the trimmed V and J ends, which lost 2 bases and 4 bases, there was a span of 9 bases. The CDR3 runs 14 residues. CDR3 amino acids: CASSYGQQNQPQHF. CDR3 nucleotides: TGTGCCAGCAGTTACGGTCAGCAAAATCAGCCCCAGCATTTT.

This clone was detected a few times. The genes are TRBV6-2 or TRBV6-3 and TRBJ2-7, with 10 bases matching TRBD1. Germline V lookup: CDR1 MNHEY, CDR2 SVGEGT. V trimming: 2 bases; J trimming: 4 bases; junction bases outside the gene matches: 5. CDR3 length equals 15 residues. The CDR3 sequence: CASSYPGTGDYEQYF. The CDR3 coding sequence is TGTGCCAGCAGTTACCCCGGGACAGGGGATTACGAGCAGTACTTC.

The V and J genes are TRBV6-1 and TRBJ2-5, with 10 bases identical to TRBD2. Looked up from germline, CDR1 is MNHNS and CDR2 is SASEGT. After removal of 5 bases from V and 2 bases from J, the junction contained 5 bases not matched to a gene. The length of the CDR3 is 15 residues. In DNA, the CDR3 is TGTGCCAGCAGTTTGCTAGCGGGGGTTCAAGAGACCCAGTACTTC. Protein: CASSLLAGVQETQYF.

The rearrangement links TRBV20-1 to TRBJ2-3, with unresolved D. Germline V lookup: CDR1 DFQATT, CDR2 SNEGSKA (reference sequence). The length of the CDR3 is 12 residues. V was pared by 3 bases and J by 4 bases, with 8 bases between. The CDR3 DNA is TGCAGTGCTAGTGTTAGGTCAGATACGCAGTATTTT. Protein product: CSASVRSDTQYF.

Remarks on this clone: Possible read error: a much larger clone is one base away. Other nucleotide sequences in the sample specify the same CDR3. The chain has TRBV14 and TRBJ2-2; D is unclear. From germline, CDR1 is SGHDN and CDR2 FVKESK. The CDR3 spans 14 residues. V was cut by 6 bases and J by 0 bases, with 8 bases left in between. The CDR3 sequence is CASSLRANTGELFF. The CDR3 DNA reads TGTGCCAGCAGTCTTCGGGCGAACACCGGGGAGCTGTTTTTT.

This clone appeared many times. The chain is built from TRBV25-1 and TRBJ2-5; D uncertain. The germline V and J ends were trimmed by 0 bases and 2 bases, with 4 bases remaining between them. Germline CDR1 MGHDK, CDR2 SYGVNS. CDR3 size: 13 residues. The CDR3 spells CASSEYGQETQYF. CDR3 bases: TGTGCCAGCAGTGAATACGGGCAAGAGACCCAGTACTTC.

This chain links TRBV19 with TRBJ2-7; TRBD1 matches 7 bases. This CDR3 is built from 15 residues. The germline CDR1 and CDR2 sequences are LNHDA and SQIVND (reference sequence). Germline trimming cut 6 bases from V and 6 bases from J; bases unmatched to any gene: 14. This CDR3 reads CASSKLDRDRGEQYF. The CDR3 bases are TGTGCCAGTAGCAAGCTAGACAGGGACCGAGGCGAGCAGTACTTC.

Ten or more counts support this clone. The chain employs TRBV20-1 and TRBJ2-7; D ambiguous. This CDR3 spans 13 amino acids. Germline assignment: CDR1 DFQATT and CDR2 SNEGSKA (reference sequence). Trimming stripped 6 bases from V and 2 bases from J, with 14 bases between. CDR3 coding DNA: TGCAGTGCCTCGCAAGAGGAACCCTACGAGCAGTACTTC. Translating it yields CSASQEEPYEQYF.

The V call is TRBV6-1, the J call TRBJ2-2, with D possibly matching TRBD2 (6 bases). CDR1 and CDR2 from the germline V gene are MNHNS and SASEGT. Between the trimmed V and J ends, which lost 6 bases and 4 bases, there was a span of 15 bases. The CDR3 totals 15 residues. The CDR3 nucleotides read TGTGCCAGCAGACCACTAGAGGGACTCACCGGGGAGCTGTTTTTT. It encodes CASRPLEGLTGELFF.

This clone came up many times. V usage is TRBV15 and J usage is TRBJ1-1, with 8 bases lining up with TRBD1. The CDR3 is made up of 14 amino acids. V lost 2 bases, J lost 1 base, and 0 bases stayed unmatched. Germline V lookup: CDR1 LNHNV, CDR2 YYDKDF (reference sequence). In DNA form, the CDR3 reads TGTGCCACCAGCAGACAGGGGGCGAACACTGAAGCTTTCTTT. Its translation: CATSRQGANTEAFF.

There are a few counts of this clone. Just one base apart from a much larger clone, this may be a read error. The CDR3 protein is CASSLQVADTEAFF. DNA for the CDR3: TGTGCCAGCAGTCTACAGGTGGCGGACACCGAAGCTTTCTTT. The chain employs TRBV2 and TRBJ1-1; D may be TRBD1 (5 bases). This CDR3 region has 14 residues. CDR1 is SNHLY, CDR2 FYNNEI, per germline.

This clone came up a few times. A much larger clone differs by one base, so this may be a read error. The genes are TRBV10-2 and TRBJ2-2; D is perhaps TRBD1 or TRBD2 (5 bases each). Looked up from germline, CDR1 is WSHSY and CDR2 is SAAADI. V gave up 3 bases and J gave up 6 bases, with 8 bases separating them. The CDR3 spans 13 residues. The CDR3 DNA sequence: TGCGCCAGCAGTGATTGGGGACCCGGGGAGCTGTTTTTT. Translation: CASSDWGPGELFF.

This clone was recorded many times. This sequence joins TRBV11-2 and TRBJ1-2; D remains unclear. Germline V CDR1 and CDR2: SGHAT, FQNNGV. The ends were cut back, 2 bases at V and 4 bases at J, with 8 bases in the middle. The CDR3 loop spans 13 amino acids. The DNA for the CDR3 is TGTGCCAGCAGCTTATTGGGCCCCTATGGCTACACCTTC. This sequence encodes CASSLLGPYGYTF.

The V and J genes are TRBV7-9 and TRBJ1-2, with D uncertain. This CDR3 comprises 14 residues. Trimming stripped 5 bases from V and 2 bases from J, with 12 bases between. Germline CDR1 is SEHNR and CDR2 is FQNEAQ (reference sequence). In DNA form, the CDR3 reads TGTGCCAGCAGCCCTTCGGCAACGAACTATGGCTACACCTTC. It specifies CASSPSATNYGYTF. Complete variable domain (other parts from reference TRBV7-9 and TRBJ1-2): DTGVSQNPRHKITKRGQNVTFRCDPISEHNRLYWYRQTLGQGPEFLTYFQNEAQLEKSRLLSDRFSAERPKGSFSTLEIQRTEQGDSAMYLCASSPSATNYGYTFGSGTRLTVV.

As for this clone: A read error may account for a junction end that differs from germline. The gene calls are TRBV30 and TRBJ2-3; D unclear. CDR1 GTSNPN and CDR2 SVGIG come from the germline V gene (reference sequence). The CDR3 contains 14 residues. The CDR3 spells CACSDMGEVYTQYF. Written as DNA, the CDR3 is TGTGCCTGCAGTGACATGGGTGAGGTATATACGCAGTATTTT.

This clone has a count of ten or more. The chain is built from TRBV7-7 and TRBJ2-3, with 9 bases lining up with TRBD2. Germline V gene lookup returns CDR1 SSHAT and CDR2 FNYEAQ (reference sequence). This CDR3 spans 16 amino acids. V shed 5 bases and J 6 bases; nucleotides not matched to a gene: 12. As DNA, the CDR3 is TGTGCCAGCAGCCGTGGGGGACTAGCCGGATTGGATACGCAGTATTTT. This sequence encodes CASSRGGLAGLDTQYF.

This clone showed up many times. The chain links TRBV2 to TRBJ2-1; 11 nucleotides agree with TRBD2. This CDR3 is 15 amino acids long. The V gene's germline CDR1 is SNHLY and CDR2 FYNNEI. V lost 6 bases and J lost 3; bases outside the gene matches: 4. CDR3 sequence: CASRPTSGSYNEQFF. The CDR3 region has the DNA TGTGCCAGCAGACCTACTAGCGGGAGCTACAATGAGCAGTTCTTC.

This clone occurred many times. The chain is built from TRBV7-2 and TRBJ2-5; TRBD2 matches at 7 bases. The J segment lost 7 bases and the V segment lost 0 bases, leaving 5 bases of the junction unmatched. The CDR3 is made up of 14 amino acids. Germline values: CDR1 SGHTA, CDR2 FQGNSA. CDR3 residues: CASSLALSGGTQYF. CDR3 DNA: TGTGCCAGCAGCTTAGCGCTATCGGGGGGGACCCAGTACTTC.

Many counts were recorded for this clone. CDR3 loop: CASSEASQGRLLLSSGANVLTF. The CDR3 coding sequence is TGTGCCAGCAGTGAAGCGTCGCAGGGGCGACTATTGCTGAGCTCTGGGGCCAACGTCCTGACTTTC. The chain uses TRBV2 and TRBJ2-6; TRBD1 is a possible D gene (6 bases). Trimming took 0 bases from V and 0 from J, leaving 24 bases between them. CDR1 is SNHLY, CDR2 FYNNEI, per germline. This CDR3 contains 22 residues.

This clone occurred many times. This sequence joins TRBV7-8 and TRBJ2-7; 9 bases map to TRBD1. Germline CDR1 is SGHVS and CDR2 is FQNEAQ. The V and J ends lost 5 bases and 3 bases, in that order; junction bases with no gene match: 11. This CDR3 contains 16 residues. The CDR3 is CASSPQNRDRDYEQYF. CDR3 bases: TGTGCCAGCAGCCCACAGAACCGGGACAGGGACTACGAGCAGTACTTC.

This clone appeared many times. The chain links TRBV14 to TRBJ2-3; D is unresolved. The CDR3 has 13 residues. The germline gives CDR1 SGHDN, CDR2 FVKESK. Trimming took off 0 bases at V and 1 base at J, with 2 bases between the two ends. CDR3 coding DNA: TGTGCCAGCAGCCAAGAGGGCACAGATACGCAGTATTTT. Translation gives CASSQEGTDTQYF.

This chain joins TRBV4-1 and TRBJ2-7; the match to TRBD2 covers 8 bases. Germline V gene data show CDR1 as MGHRA and CDR2 as YSYEKL. V lost 2 bases and J lost 3; bases outside the gene matches: 12. This CDR3 is 17 amino acids long. The CDR3 nucleotides are TGCGCCAGCAGCCAATATTCCGGGACTAGGGGTAACTACGAGCAGTACTTC. Translated: CASSQYSGTRGNYEQYF.